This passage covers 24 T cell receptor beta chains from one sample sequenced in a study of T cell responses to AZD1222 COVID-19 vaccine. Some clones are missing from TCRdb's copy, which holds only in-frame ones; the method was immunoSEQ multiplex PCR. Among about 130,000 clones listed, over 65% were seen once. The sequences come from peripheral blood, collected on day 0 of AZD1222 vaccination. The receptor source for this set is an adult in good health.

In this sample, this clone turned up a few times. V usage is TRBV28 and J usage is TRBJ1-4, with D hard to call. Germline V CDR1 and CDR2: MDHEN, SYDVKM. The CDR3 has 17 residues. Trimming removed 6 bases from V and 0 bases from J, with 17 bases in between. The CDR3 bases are TGTGCCAGCAGCCCCCGGCTTGCCAGTACAACTAATGAAAAACTGTTTTTT. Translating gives CASSPRLASTTNEKLFF.

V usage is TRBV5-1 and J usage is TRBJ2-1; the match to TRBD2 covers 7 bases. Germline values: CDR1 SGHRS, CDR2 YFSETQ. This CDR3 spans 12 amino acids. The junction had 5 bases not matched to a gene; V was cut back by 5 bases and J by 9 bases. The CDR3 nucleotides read TGCGCCAGCAGACGATCGGGGGGTGAGCAGTTCTTC. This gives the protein CASRRSGGEQFF. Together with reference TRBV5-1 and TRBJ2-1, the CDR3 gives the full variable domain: KAGVTQTPRYLIKTRGQQVTLSCSPISGHRSVSWYQQTPGQGLQFLFEYFSETQRNKGNFPGRFSGRQFSNSRSEMNVSTLELGDSALYLCASRRSGGEQFFGPGTRLTVL.

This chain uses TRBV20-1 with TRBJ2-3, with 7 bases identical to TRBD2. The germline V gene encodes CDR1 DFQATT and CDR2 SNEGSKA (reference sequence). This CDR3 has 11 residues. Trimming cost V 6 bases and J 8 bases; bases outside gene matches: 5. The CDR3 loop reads CSAYTGGTQYF. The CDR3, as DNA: TGCAGTGCGTATACGGGGGGTACGCAGTATTTT.

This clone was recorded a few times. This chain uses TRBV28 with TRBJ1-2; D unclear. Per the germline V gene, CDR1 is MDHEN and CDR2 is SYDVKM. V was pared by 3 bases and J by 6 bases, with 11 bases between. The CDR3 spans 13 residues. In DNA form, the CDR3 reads TGTGCCAGCAGTTTTAGTCAGCCGAATGGCTACACCTTC. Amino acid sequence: CASSFSQPNGYTF.

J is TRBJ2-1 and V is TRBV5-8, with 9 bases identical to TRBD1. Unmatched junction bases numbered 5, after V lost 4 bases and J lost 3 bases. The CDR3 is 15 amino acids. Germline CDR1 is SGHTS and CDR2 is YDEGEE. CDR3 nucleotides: TGTGCCAGCAGCCTCCGGGACAGGGTCTACAATGAGCAGTTCTTC. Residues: CASSLRDRVYNEQFF.

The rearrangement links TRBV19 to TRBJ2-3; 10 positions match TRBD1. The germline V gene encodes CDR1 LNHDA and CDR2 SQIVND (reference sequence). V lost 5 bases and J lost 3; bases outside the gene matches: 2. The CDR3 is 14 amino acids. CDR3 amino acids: CASSWTGGTDTQYF. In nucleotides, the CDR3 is TGTGCCAGTAGTTGGACAGGGGGGACAGATACGCAGTATTTT.

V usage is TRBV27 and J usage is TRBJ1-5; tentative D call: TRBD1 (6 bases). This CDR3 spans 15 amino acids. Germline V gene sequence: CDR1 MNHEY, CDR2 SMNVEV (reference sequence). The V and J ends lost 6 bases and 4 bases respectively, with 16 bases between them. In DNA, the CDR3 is TGTGCCAGCAGCCCCGGACAGATGGGGAATCAGCCCCAGCATTTT. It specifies CASSPGQMGNQPQHF.

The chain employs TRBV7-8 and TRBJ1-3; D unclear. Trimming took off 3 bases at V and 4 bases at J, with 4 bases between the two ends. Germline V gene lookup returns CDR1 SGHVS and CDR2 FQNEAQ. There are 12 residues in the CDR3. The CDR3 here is CASSFPGNTIYF. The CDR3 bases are TGTGCCAGCAGCTTCCCCGGAAACACCATATATTTT.

The CDR3 region is CASRVPGGEEKLFF. The CDR3 DNA is TGTGCCAGCAGAGTTCCCGGGGGAGAGGAAAAACTGTTTTTT. The V call is TRBV5-8, the J call TRBJ1-4; tentatively, D is TRBD1 (5 bases). V shed 5 bases and J shed 8 bases, with 16 bases lying between them. The length of the CDR3 is 14 residues. The germline CDR1 and CDR2 sequences are SGHTS and YDEGEE.

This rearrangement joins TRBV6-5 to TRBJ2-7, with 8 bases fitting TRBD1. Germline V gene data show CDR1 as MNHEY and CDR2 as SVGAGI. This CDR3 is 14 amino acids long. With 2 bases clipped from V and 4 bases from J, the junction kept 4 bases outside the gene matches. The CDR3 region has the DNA TGTGCCAGCAGTTACAGGACAGGGCCTTACGAGCAGTACTTC. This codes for CASSYRTGPYEQYF.

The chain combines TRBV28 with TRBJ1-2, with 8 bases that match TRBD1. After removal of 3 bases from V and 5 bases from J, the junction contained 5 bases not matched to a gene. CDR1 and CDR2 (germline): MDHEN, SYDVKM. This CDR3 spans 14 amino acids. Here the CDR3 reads CASSFSDRAYGYTF. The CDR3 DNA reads TGTGCCAGCAGTTTCTCGGACAGGGCATATGGCTACACCTTC.

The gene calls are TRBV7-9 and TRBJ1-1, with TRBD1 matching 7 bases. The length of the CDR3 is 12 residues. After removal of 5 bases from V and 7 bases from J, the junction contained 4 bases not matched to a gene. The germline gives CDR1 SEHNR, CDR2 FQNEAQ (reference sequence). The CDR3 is CASSGGDSEAFF. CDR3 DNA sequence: TGTGCCAGCAGCGGGGGGGACAGTGAAGCTTTCTTT. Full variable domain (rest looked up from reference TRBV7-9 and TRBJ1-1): DTGVSQNPRHKITKRGQNVTFRCDPISEHNRLYWYRQTLGQGPEFLTYFQNEAQLEKSRLLSDRFSAERPKGSFSTLEIQRTEQGDSAMYLCASSGGDSEAFFGQGTRLTVV.

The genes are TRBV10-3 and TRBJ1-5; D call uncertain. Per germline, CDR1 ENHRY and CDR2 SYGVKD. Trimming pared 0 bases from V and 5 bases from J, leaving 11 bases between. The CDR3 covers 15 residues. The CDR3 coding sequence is TGTGCCATCAGTGAGTCGGTGGGCGAAGATCAGCCCCAGCATTTT. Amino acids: CAISESVGEDQPQHF.

CDR3: CASSEVSTARRATQYF. Here the CDR3 DNA reads TGTGCCAGCAGTGAAGTATCGACAGCAAGGAGGGCGACCCAGTACTTC. The chain couples TRBV6-1 to TRBJ2-5; a possible D gene is TRBD2 (6 bases). This CDR3 has 16 amino acids. CDR1 is MNHNS and CDR2 is SASEGT in the germline V gene. Deletions cut 1 base from V and 7 bases from J, with 19 bases between.

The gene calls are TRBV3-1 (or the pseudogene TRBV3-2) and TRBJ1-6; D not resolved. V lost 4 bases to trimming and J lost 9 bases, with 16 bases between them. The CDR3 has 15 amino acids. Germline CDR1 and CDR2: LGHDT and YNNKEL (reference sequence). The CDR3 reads CASSPGRTPSSPLHF. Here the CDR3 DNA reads TGTGCCAGCAGCCCTGGGAGAACCCCTTCTTCACCCCTCCACTTT.

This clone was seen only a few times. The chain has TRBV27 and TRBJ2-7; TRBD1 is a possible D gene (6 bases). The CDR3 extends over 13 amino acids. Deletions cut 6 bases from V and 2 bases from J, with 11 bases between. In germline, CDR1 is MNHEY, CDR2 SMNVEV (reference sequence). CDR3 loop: CASRRTATYEQYF. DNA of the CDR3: TGTGCCAGCAGAAGGACAGCAACCTACGAGCAGTACTTC.

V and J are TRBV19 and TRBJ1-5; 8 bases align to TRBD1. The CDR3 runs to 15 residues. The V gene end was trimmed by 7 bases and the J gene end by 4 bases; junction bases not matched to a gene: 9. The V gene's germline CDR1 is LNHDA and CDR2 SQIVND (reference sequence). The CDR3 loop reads CASIGRTGPNQPQHF. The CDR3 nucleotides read TGTGCCAGTATCGGACGGACAGGGCCGAATCAGCCCCAGCATTTT.

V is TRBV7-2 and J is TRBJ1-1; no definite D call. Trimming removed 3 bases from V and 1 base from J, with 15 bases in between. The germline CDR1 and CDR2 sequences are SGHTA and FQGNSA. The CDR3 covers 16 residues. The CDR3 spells CASSLAPAAANTEAFF. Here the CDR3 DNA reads TGTGCCAGCAGCTTGGCGCCGGCAGCTGCGAACACTGAAGCTTTCTTT.

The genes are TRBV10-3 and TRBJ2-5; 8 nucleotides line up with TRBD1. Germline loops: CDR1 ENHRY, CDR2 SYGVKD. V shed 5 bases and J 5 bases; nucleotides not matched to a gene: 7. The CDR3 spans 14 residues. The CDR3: CAISLQGARETQYF. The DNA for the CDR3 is TGTGCCATCAGTCTCCAGGGGGCGAGGGAGACCCAGTACTTC.

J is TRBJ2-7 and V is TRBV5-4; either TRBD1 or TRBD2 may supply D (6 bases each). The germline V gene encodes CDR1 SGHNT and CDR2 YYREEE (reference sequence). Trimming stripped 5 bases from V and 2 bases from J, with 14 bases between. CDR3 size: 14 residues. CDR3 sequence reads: CASSSQGRTYEQYF. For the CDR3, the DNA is TGTGCCAGCAGTTCCCAGGGGAGGACCTACGAGCAGTACTTC.

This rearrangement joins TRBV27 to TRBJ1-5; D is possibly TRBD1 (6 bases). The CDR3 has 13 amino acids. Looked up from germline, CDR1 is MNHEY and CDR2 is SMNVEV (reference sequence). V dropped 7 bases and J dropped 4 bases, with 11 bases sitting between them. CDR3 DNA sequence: TGTGCCAGCACCCGGGGGCGGAATCAGCCCCAGCATTTT. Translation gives CASTRGRNQPQHF.

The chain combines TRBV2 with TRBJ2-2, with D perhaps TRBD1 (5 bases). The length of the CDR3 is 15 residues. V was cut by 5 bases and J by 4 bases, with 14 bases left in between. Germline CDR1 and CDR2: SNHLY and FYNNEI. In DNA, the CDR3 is TGTGCCAGCAGTAGCCCAGGGCGAAGCACCGGGGAGCTGTTTTTT. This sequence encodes CASSSPGRSTGELFF. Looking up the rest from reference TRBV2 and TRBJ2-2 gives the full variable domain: EPEVTQTPSHQVTQMGQEVILRCVPISNHLYFYWYRQILGQKVEFLVSFYNNEISEKSEIFDDQFSVERPDGSNFTLKIRSTKLEDSAMYFCASSSPGRSTGELFFGEGSRLTVL.

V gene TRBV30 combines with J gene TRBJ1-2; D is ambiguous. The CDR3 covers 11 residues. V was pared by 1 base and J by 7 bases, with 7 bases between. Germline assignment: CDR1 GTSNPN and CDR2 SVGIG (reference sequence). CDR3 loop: CAWSGGGGYTF. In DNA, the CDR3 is TGTGCCTGGAGTGGGGGAGGTGGCTACACCTTC.

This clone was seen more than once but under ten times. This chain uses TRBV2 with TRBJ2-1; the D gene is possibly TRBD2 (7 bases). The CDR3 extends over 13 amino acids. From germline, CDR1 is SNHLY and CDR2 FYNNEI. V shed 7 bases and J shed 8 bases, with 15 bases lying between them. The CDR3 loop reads CASKGGRGHEQFF. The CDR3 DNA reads TGTGCCAGCAAGGGGGGGCGCGGCCATGAGCAGTTCTTC.